This TCR beta chain was found in a study of blood T cell repertoires in COVID-19. Looking at the study overall: Samples of COVID-19 (acute and convalescent) were obtained from the United States, Italy and Spain. PBMCs, B-cell-depleted T cells, or T cells were the source of the cDNA or gDNA that made up the material.

Assay used: immunoSEQ multiplex PCR; TCRdb lists only in-frame clones, some missing. Here the sample spans fewer than 60,000 clones, 84% being singletons. Germline V gene sequence: CDR1 SGHTS, CDR2 YDEGEE. With 3 bases removed from V and 1 base from J, the gap between germline ends came to 13 bases. The CDR3 loop spans 15 amino acids. The sequence was collected from a woman of 80 years or more with acute or convalescent COVID-19. The chain recombines TRBV5-8 with TRBJ1-1, with D possibly matching TRBD1 (5 bases). Specimen: peripheral blood. CDR3: CASSSPLTENTEAFF. In DNA, the CDR3 is TGTGCCAGCAGCTCACCCCTGACAGAGAACACTGAAGCTTTCTTT.